This TCR beta chain was sequenced during a study of blood T cell repertoires in COVID-19. Clones were sequenced by immunoSEQ multiplex PCR, and TCRdb holds only the in-frame ones, with some missing. Of tens of thousands of clones listed, about nine tenths are singletons. V was shortened by 1 base and J by 9 bases, with 16 bases between the two germline ends. Germline V lookup: CDR1 SQVTM, CDR2 ANQGSEA. This CDR3 comprises 14 residues. The clonotype originates from a man in his 70s with acute or convalescent COVID-19. V is TRBV29-1 and J is TRBJ2-1; the D gene is possibly TRBD1 (6 bases). Specimen: peripheral blood. The CDR3 reads CSVEVGQGMGEQFF. The CDR3 DNA follows: TGCAGCGTTGAAGTAGGGCAGGGGATGGGTGAGCAGTTCTTC.